Following are 10 T cell receptor beta chains from one sample sequenced in a study of shared clonotypes between healthy human individuals. Libraries were prepared by immunoSEQ multiplex PCR; TCRdb keeps only in-frame clonotypes and omits some of them. The sample shows millions of clones, 85% to 95% of them seen only once. Sequencing input: naive CD4+ T cells from PBMCs. Regarding subset: CD45RA+ positively selected. These TCRs come from a man in his late teens or twenties in good health. Some clones in this sample may be carry-over from other donors' samples.

The V call is TRBV28, the J call TRBJ2-7; 8 bases fit TRBD1. With 8 bases clipped from V and 9 bases from J, the junction kept 15 bases outside the gene matches. CDR3 size: 14 residues. Per the germline V gene, CDR1 is MDHEN and CDR2 is SYDVKM. The chain's CDR3 is CASSGTGLYEGQYF. CDR3 nucleotide sequence: TGTGCCAGCTCAGGGACAGGCCTGTACGAAGGGCAGTACTTC. The entire variable domain, with the rest obtained from reference TRBV28 and TRBJ2-7, is as follows: DVKVTQSSRYLVKRTGEKVFLECVQDMDHENMFWYRQDPGLGLRLIYFSYDVKMKEKGDIPEGYSVSREKKERFSLILESASTNQTSMYLCASSGTGLYEGQYFGPGTRLTVT.

The chain joins TRBV6-6 to TRBJ2-3, with 7 bases identical to TRBD1. This CDR3 spans 13 amino acids. Germline V gene lookup returns CDR1 MNHNY and CDR2 SVGAGI (reference sequence). V dropped 6 bases and J dropped 9; count of bases not matched to a gene: 9. In nucleotides, the CDR3 is TGTGCCAGCAGCCCGTTCGGGGACAGAACGCAGTATTTT. Protein product: CASSPFGDRTQYF.

This clone showed up just once. This chain uses TRBV18 with TRBJ2-6, with D unresolved. The germline V and J ends were trimmed by 6 bases and 0 bases, with 12 bases remaining between them. This CDR3 has 16 residues. Germline V gives CDR1 KGHSH, CDR2 LQKENI. The CDR3 region is CASSPGGSSGANVLTF. The CDR3 nucleotides read TGTGCCAGCTCCCCCGGCGGTAGCTCTGGGGCCAACGTCCTGACTTTC.

V is TRBV30 and J is TRBJ2-1; D is ambiguous. Germline values: CDR1 GTSNPN, CDR2 SVGIG (reference sequence). The CDR3 is 13 amino acids. V lost 2 bases, J lost 0 bases, and 5 bases lay in between. The CDR3 DNA reads as TGTGCCTGGAGTAAGGACTCCTACAATGAGCAGTTCTTC. It specifies CAWSKDSYNEQFF.

This chain uses TRBV28 with TRBJ2-1; TRBD2 matches 9 bases. The CDR3 contains 12 residues. Losses at the gene ends were 8 bases for V and 9 bases for J; bases not matched to a gene: 5. Germline V lookup: CDR1 MDHEN, CDR2 SYDVKM. CDR3 amino acids: CASGEREAEQFF. DNA of the CDR3: TGTGCCAGCGGTGAGCGGGAGGCTGAGCAGTTCTTC.

V gene TRBV5-1 combines with J gene TRBJ1-2; D not certain. V was clipped by 4 bases and J by 3 bases, with 10 bases between them. This CDR3 comprises 13 residues. Germline V gene lookup returns CDR1 SGHRS and CDR2 YFSETQ. The CDR3 coding sequence is TGCGCCAGCAGCCCACTCCCGGACTATGGCTACACCTTC. Protein product: CASSPLPDYGYTF.

The V call is TRBV28, the J call TRBJ2-5; the D is unclear. CDR1 and CDR2 from the germline V gene are MDHEN and SYDVKM. Trimming removed 1 base at V and 3 bases at J, with 6 bases between. The CDR3 totals 13 residues. The CDR3 sequence: CASSLSYEETQYF. CDR3 nucleotide sequence: TGTGCCAGCAGTTTATCATATGAAGAGACCCAGTACTTC.

This clone has only one observation. V usage is TRBV2 and J usage is TRBJ2-5, with D hard to call. The CDR3 runs to 14 residues. Trimming took 1 base from V and 2 from J, leaving 8 bases between them. In germline, CDR1 is SNHLY, CDR2 FYNNEI. CDR3 residues: CASSEEWEQETQYF. CDR3 bases: TGTGCCAGCAGTGAAGAGTGGGAACAAGAGACCCAGTACTTC.

The chain uses TRBV6-5 and TRBJ2-1, with TRBD2 matching 8 bases. The CDR3 sequence is 15 residues long. Per germline, CDR1 MNHEY and CDR2 SVGAGI. J gave up 9 bases and V 2 bases, and 9 bases lay outside the gene matches. The CDR3 sequence is CASSYGGLAVGEQFF. CDR3 sequence (DNA): TGTGCCAGCAGTTACGGCGGACTAGCAGTGGGTGAGCAGTTCTTC.

The J gene is TRBJ2-1, the V gene TRBV7-2, with TRBD2 matching over 14 bases. This CDR3 has 16 residues. Per the germline V gene, CDR1 is SGHTA and CDR2 is FQGNSA. V was clipped by 5 bases and J by 9 bases; unmatched bases: 9. CDR3: CASSQTGTSGRREQFF. CDR3 DNA: TGTGCCAGCAGCCAGACGGGGACTAGCGGGAGACGTGAGCAGTTCTTC.